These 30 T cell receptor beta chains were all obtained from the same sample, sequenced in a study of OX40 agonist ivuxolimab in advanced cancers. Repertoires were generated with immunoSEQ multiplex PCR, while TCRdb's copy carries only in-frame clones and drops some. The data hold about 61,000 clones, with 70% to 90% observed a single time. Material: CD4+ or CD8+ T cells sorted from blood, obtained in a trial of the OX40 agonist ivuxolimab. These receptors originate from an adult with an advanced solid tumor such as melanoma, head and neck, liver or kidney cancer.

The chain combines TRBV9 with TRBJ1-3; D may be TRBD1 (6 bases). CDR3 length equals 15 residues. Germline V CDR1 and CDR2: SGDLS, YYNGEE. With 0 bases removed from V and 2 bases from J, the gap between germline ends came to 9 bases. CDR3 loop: CASSVDGGPGNTIYF. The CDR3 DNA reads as TGTGCCAGCAGCGTAGACGGGGGCCCTGGAAACACCATATATTTT.

CDR3 DNA: TGCGCCAGCTCCACCGGGACAGGGGTTTTATGGGTCGACACTGAAGCTTTCTTT. Translation: CASSTGTGVLWVDTEAFF. The chain uses TRBV4-1 and TRBJ1-1, with TRBD1 matching over 10 bases. Germline V gene data show CDR1 as MGHRA and CDR2 as YSYEKL. The V gene end was trimmed by 8 bases and the J gene end by 3 bases; junction bases not matched to a gene: 18. CDR3 length: 18 residues.

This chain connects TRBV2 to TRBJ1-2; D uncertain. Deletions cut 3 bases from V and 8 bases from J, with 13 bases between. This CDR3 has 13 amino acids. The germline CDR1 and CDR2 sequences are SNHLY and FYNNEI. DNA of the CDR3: TGTGCCAGCAGTGACCCTTTCGTTTACGGCTACACCTTC. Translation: CASSDPFVYGYTF.

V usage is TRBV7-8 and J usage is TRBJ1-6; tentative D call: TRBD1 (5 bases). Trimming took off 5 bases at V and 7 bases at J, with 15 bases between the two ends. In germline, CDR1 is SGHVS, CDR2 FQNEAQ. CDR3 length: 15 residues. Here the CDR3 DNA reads TGTGCCAGCAGCCTCTCCGGGACGCCAAATTCACCCCTCCACTTT. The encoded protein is CASSLSGTPNSPLHF.

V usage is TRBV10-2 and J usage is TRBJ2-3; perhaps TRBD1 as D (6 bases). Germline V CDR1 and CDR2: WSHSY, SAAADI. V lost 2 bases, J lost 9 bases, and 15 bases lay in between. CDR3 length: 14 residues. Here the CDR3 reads CASSETGLANTQYF. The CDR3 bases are TGCGCCAGCAGTGAGACAGGGTTGGCGAACACGCAGTATTTT.

The CDR3 sequence: CATSGGMISTDTQYF. CDR3 DNA sequence: TGTGCCACTAGCGGGGGTATGATTAGCACAGATACGCAGTATTTT. The chain employs TRBV6-6 and TRBJ2-3; 10 nucleotides agree with TRBD2. V lost 10 bases and J lost 0; bases outside the gene matches: 7. CDR3 length: 15 residues. CDR1 is MNHNY, CDR2 SVGAGI, per germline (reference sequence).

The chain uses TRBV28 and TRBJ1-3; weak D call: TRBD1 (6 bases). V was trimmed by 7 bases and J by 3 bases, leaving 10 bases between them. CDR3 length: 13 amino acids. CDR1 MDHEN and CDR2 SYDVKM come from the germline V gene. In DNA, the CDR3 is TGTGCCAGCATCCGGACAGATGGAAACACCATATATTTT. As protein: CASIRTDGNTIYF.

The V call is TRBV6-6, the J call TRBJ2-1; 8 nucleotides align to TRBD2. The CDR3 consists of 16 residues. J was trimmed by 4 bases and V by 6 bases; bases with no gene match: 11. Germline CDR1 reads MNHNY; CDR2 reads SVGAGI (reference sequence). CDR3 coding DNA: TGTGCCAGCAGCGAGGGTGCGGGGGGTACTTACAATGAGCAGTTCTTC. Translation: CASSEGAGGTYNEQFF.

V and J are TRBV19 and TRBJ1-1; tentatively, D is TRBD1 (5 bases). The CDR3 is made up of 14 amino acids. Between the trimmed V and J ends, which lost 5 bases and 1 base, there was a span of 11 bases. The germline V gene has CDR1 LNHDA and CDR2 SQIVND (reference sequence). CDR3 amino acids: CASSVKTENTEAFF. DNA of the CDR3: TGTGCCAGTAGTGTCAAGACAGAGAACACTGAAGCTTTCTTT.

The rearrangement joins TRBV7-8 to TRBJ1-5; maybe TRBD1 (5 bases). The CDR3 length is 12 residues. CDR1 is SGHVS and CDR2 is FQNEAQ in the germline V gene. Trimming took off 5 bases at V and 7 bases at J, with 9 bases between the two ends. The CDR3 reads CASSATAQPQHF. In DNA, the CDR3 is TGTGCCAGCAGCGCGACAGCGCAGCCCCAGCATTTT.

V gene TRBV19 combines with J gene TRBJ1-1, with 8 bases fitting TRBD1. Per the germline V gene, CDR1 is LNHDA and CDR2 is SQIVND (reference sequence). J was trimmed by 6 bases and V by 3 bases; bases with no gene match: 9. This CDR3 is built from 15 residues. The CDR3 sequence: CASSIRTGRNAEAFF. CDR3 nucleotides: TGTGCCAGTAGTATCAGGACAGGGCGGAATGCTGAAGCTTTCTTT.

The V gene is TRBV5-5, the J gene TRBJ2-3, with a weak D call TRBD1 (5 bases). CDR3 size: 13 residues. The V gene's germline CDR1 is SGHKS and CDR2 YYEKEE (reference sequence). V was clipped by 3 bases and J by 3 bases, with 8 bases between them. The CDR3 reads CASSYQGTDTQYF. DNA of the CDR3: TGTGCCAGCAGCTATCAGGGTACAGATACGCAGTATTTT.

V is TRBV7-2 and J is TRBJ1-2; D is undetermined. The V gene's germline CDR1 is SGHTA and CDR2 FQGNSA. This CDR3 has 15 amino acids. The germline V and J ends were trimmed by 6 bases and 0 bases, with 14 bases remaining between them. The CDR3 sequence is CASSPMSTANYGYTF. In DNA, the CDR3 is TGTGCCAGCAGTCCAATGAGTACAGCTAACTATGGCTACACCTTC. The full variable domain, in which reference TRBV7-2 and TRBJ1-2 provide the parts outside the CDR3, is GAGVSQSPSNKVTEKGKDVELRCDPISGHTALYWYRQSLGQGLEFLIYFQGNSAPDKSGLPSDRFSAERTGGSVSTLTIQRTQQEDSAVYLCASSPMSTANYGYTFGSGTRLTVV.

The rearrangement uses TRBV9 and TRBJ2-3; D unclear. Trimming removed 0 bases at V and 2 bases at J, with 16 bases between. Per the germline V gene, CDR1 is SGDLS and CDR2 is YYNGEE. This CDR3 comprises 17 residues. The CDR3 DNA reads TGTGCCAGCAGCGTAGAGGCCCCCGGTCGGGCCACAGATACGCAGTATTTT. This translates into CASSVEAPGRATDTQYF.

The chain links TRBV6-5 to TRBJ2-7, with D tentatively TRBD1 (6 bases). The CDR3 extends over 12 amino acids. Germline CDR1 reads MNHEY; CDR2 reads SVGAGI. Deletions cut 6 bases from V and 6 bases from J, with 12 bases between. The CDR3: CASSPDSSEQYF. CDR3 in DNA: TGTGCCAGCAGCCCGGACAGTAGCGAGCAGTACTTC.

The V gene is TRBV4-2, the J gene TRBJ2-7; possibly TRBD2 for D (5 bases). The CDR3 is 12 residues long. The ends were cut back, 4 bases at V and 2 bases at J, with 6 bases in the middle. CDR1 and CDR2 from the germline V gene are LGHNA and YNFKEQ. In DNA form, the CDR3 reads TGTGCCAGCAGCCTCGGGACCTACGAGCAGTACTTC. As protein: CASSLGTYEQYF.

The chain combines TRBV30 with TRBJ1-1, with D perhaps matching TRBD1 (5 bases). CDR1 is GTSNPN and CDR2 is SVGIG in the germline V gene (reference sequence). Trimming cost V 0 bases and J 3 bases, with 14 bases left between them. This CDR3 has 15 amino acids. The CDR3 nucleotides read TGTGCCTGGAGTGTAGGCCCCTCGGGGCACACTGAAGCTTTCTTT. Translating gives CAWSVGPSGHTEAFF.

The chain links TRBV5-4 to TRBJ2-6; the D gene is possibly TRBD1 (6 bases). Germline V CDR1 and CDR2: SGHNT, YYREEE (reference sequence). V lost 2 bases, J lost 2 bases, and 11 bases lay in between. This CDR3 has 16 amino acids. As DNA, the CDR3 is TGTGCCAGCAGCTTTCCGAACAGGGCTGGGGCCAACGTCCTGACTTTC. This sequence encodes CASSFPNRAGANVLTF.

The CDR3 region has the DNA TGTGCCAGCAGACAGGGGCCTGGCTACACCTTC. It yields the protein CASRQGPGYTF. The chain has TRBV6-5 and TRBJ1-2, with 7 bases aligning to TRBD1. CDR1 is MNHEY, CDR2 SVGAGI, per germline. This CDR3 comprises 11 residues. V lost 6 bases to trimming and J lost 7 bases; unmatched junction nucleotides: 2.

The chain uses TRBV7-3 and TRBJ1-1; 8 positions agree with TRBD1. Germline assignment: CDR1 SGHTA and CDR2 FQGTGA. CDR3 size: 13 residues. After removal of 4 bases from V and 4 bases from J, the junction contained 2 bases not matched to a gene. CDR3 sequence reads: CASSSGGLTEAFF. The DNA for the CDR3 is TGTGCCAGCAGCTCAGGGGGCCTCACTGAAGCTTTCTTT.

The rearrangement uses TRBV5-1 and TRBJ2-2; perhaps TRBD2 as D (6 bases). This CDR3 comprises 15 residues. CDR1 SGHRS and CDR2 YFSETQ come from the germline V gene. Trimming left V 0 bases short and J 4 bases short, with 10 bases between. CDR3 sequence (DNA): TGCGCCAGCAGCTTGGCAGTTAGCGGCACCGGGGAGCTGTTTTTT. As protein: CASSLAVSGTGELFF.

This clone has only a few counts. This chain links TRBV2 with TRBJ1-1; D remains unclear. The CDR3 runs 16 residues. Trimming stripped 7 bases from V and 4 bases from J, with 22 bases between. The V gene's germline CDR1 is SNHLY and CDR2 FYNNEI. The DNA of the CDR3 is TGTGCCAGCAAACGGGATGAACGCGGAGGTGGCACTGAAGCTTTCTTT. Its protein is CASKRDERGGGTEAFF. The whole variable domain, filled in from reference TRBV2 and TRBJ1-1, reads EPEVTQTPSHQVTQMGQEVILRCVPISNHLYFYWYRQILGQKVEFLVSFYNNEISEKSEIFDDQFSVERPDGSNFTLKIRSTKLEDSAMYFCASKRDERGGGTEAFFGQGTRLTVV.

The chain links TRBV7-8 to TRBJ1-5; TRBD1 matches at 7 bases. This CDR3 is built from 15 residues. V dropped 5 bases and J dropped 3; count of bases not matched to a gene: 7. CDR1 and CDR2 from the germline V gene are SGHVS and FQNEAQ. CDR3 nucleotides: TGTGCCAGCAGCGCGCGGACAGGCGTCAATCAGCCCCAGCATTTT. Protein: CASSARTGVNQPQHF.

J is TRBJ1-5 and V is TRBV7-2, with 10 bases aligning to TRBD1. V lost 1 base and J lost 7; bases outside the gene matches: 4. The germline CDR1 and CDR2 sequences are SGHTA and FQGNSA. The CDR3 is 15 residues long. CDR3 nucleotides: TGTGCCAGCAGCTTAGGAGGGACAGGGGCCCAGCCCCAGCATTTT. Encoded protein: CASSLGGTGAQPQHF.

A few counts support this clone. CDR3 sequence reads: CASSPYRENSPLHF. CDR3 sequence (DNA): TGTGCCAGCTCACCATACAGGGAAAATTCACCCCTCCACTTT. The V and J genes are TRBV18 and TRBJ1-6; D might be TRBD1 (6 bases). This CDR3 region has 14 residues. Per the germline V gene, CDR1 is KGHSH and CDR2 is LQKENI. Trimming removed 2 bases at V and 7 bases at J, with 9 bases between.

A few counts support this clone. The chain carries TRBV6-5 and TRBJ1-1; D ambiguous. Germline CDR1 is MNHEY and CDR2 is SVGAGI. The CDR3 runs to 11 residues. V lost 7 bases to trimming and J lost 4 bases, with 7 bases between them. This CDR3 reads CASMRATEAFF. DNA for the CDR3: TGTGCCAGCATGAGGGCCACTGAAGCTTTCTTT.

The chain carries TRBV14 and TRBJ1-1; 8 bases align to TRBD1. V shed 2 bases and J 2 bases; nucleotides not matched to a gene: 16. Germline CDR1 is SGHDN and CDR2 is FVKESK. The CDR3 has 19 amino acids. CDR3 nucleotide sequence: TGTGCCAGCAGCCAACCCTTCGGGGCAGGGGGCCTTCTAAACACTGAAGCTTTCTTT. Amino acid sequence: CASSQPFGAGGLLNTEAFF.

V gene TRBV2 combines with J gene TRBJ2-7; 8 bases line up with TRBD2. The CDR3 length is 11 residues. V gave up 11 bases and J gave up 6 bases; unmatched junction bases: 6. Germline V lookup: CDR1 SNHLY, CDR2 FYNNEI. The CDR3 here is CARGGAAEQYF. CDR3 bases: TGTGCCCGGGGGGGGGCTGCCGAGCAGTACTTC.

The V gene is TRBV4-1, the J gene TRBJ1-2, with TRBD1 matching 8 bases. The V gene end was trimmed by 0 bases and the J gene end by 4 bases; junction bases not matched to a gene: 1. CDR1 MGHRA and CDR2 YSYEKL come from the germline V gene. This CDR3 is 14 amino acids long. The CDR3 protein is CASSQEGTGYGYTF. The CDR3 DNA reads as TGCGCCAGCAGCCAAGAAGGGACAGGCTATGGCTACACCTTC.

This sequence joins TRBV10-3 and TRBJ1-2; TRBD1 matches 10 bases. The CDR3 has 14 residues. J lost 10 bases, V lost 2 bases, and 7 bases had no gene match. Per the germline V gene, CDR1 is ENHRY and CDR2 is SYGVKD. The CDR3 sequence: CAISERQGAQIYTF. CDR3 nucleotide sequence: TGTGCCATCAGTGAGAGACAGGGGGCGCAGATCTACACCTTC.